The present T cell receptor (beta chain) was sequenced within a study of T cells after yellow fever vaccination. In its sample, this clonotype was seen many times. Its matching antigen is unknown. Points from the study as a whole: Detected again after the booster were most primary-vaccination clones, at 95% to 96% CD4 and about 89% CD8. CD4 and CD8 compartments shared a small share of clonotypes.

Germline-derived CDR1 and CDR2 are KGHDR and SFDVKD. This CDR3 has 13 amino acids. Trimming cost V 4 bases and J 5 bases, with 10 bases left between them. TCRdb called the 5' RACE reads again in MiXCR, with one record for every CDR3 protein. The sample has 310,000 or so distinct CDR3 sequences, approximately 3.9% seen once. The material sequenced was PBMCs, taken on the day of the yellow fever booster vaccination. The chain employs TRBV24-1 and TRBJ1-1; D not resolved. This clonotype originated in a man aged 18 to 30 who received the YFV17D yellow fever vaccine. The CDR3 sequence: CATSDWGGTEAFF. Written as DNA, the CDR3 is TGTGCCACCAGTGACTGGGGTGGGACTGAAGCTTTCTTT.